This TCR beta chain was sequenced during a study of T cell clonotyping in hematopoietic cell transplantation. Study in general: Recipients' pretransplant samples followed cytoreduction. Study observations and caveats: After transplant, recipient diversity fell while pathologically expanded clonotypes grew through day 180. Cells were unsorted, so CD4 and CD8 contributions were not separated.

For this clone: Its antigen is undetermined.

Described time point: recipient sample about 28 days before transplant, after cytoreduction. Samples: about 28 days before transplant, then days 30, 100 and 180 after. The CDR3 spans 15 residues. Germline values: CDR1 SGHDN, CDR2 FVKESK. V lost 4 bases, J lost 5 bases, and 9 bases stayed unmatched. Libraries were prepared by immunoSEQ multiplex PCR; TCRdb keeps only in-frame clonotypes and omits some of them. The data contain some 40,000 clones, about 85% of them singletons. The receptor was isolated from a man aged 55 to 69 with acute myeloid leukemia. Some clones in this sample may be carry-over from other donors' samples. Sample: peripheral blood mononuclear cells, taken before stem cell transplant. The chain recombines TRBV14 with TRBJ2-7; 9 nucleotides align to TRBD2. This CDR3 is CASSRLGLASHEQYF. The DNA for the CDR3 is TGTGCCAGCAGCCGACTAGGACTAGCGAGCCACGAGCAGTACTTC.